This T cell receptor beta chain was sequenced during a study of spatial heterogeneity in lung cancer. Each molecule of TCR cDNA was tagged with one unique molecular identifier. In TCRdb, the 5' RACE reads were re-called with MiXCR into one record per CDR3 protein. This table has some 21,000 distinct CDR3 sequences, 4.5% to 5.5% appearing once. The V and J ends lost 6 bases and 4 bases respectively, with 12 bases between them. From germline, CDR1 is MDHEN and CDR2 SYDVKM. The CDR3 loop spans 13 amino acids. Only a few counts were recorded for this clonotype. Time point denoted: sample taken at primary tumor resection. Frozen PBMC, nontumor lung or tumor provided whole RNA, which was sequenced unsorted.

The origin of this receptor is a male donor with early-stage non-small cell lung cancer. The input for sequencing was PBMCs, taken at surgery. The rearrangement links TRBV28 to TRBJ1-2; D is ambiguous. CDR3 residues: CASREADVYGYTF. In DNA, the CDR3 is TGTGCCAGCAGGGAGGCGGACGTCTATGGCTACACCTTC.